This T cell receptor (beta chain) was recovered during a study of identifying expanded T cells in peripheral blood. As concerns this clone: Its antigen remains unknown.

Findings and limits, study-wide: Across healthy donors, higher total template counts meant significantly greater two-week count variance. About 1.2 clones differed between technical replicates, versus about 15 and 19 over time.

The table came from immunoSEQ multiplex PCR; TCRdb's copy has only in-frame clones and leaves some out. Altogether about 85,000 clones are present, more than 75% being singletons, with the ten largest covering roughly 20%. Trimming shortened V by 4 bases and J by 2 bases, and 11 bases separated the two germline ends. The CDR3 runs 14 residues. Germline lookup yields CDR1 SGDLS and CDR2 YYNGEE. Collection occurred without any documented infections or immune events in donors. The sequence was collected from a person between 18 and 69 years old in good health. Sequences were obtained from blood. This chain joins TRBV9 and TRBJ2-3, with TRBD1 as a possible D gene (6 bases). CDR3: CASSTTGYTDTQYF. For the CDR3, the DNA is TGTGCCAGCAGCACTACAGGGTACACAGATACGCAGTATTTT.